These 25 T cell receptor beta chains were all obtained from the same sample, sequenced in a study of blood T cell repertoires in COVID-19 (dated by TCRdb to the early 2020s). The method behind the library was the immunoSEQ multiplex PCR assay. In TCRdb, the immuneACCESS table is reduced to in-frame sequences with V and J assigned. These tables do not hold every clone; where another copy was compared, an unresolved V gene accounts for under half, and the others remain unexplained. The sample yields about 83,000 clones; around nine tenths were counted once. The ten largest account for around 7.8% of the sample. Sequenced input: peripheral blood. All receptors come from a man at least 80 years old with active or convalescent COVID-19.

This clone was detected only a few times. J is TRBJ1-1 and V is TRBV6-5; a possible D gene is TRBD1 (6 bases). The V and J ends lost 5 bases and 6 bases respectively, with 19 bases between them. Germline V gene data show CDR1 as MNHEY and CDR2 as SVGAGI. This CDR3 has 15 amino acids. The chain's CDR3 is CASSPPGFRGPEAFF. CDR3 nucleotides: TGTGCCAGCAGTCCCCCCGGTTTCAGGGGACCTGAAGCTTTCTTT.

This chain uses TRBV7-9 with TRBJ2-1; 9 nucleotides agree with TRBD1. The CDR3 runs to 14 residues. CDR1 and CDR2 from the germline V gene are SEHNR and FQNEAQ (reference sequence). The V gene end was trimmed by 11 bases and the J gene end by 2 bases; junction bases not matched to a gene: 7. For the CDR3, the DNA is TGTGCCGGCGGGACAGGGATGACCTACAATGAGCAGTTCTTC. Its translation is CAGGTGMTYNEQFF.

The genes are TRBV6-5 and TRBJ2-5, with D possibly being TRBD1 (6 bases). The V and J ends lost 7 bases and 4 bases respectively, with 19 bases between them. This CDR3 has 15 residues. The germline V gene has CDR1 MNHEY and CDR2 SVGAGI. CDR3 coding DNA: TGTGCCAGCACCCCGATATCACAAGGGGGAGAGACCCAGTACTTC. Translated, it gives CASTPISQGGETQYF.

The V and J genes are TRBV5-1 and TRBJ1-2; 11 bases agree with TRBD1. Germline CDR1 SGHRS, CDR2 YFSETQ. V lost 4 bases, J lost 6 bases, and 20 bases stayed unmatched. The CDR3 totals 19 residues. The CDR3 is CASSRLTIRGQGALDGYTF. The DNA of the CDR3 is TGCGCCAGCAGCCGATTAACAATCAGAGGACAGGGGGCGCTTGATGGCTACACCTTC.

The sample holds one count of this clone. The CDR3 coding sequence is TGCGCCAGCAGCCAAGAGTGGGCAGGTGGCTACACCTTC. This gives the protein CASSQEWAGGYTF. V is TRBV4-1 and J is TRBJ1-2; unclear D gene. Germline CDR1 is MGHRA and CDR2 is YSYEKL. The ends were cut back, 0 bases at V and 7 bases at J, with 9 bases in the middle. This CDR3 spans 13 amino acids.

This clone was seen a few times. The gene calls are TRBV5-4 and TRBJ1-4, with D possibly matching TRBD1 (6 bases). The V gene's germline CDR1 is SGHNT and CDR2 YYREEE (reference sequence). CDR3 length equals 14 residues. The V and J ends lost 0 bases and 7 bases respectively, with 10 bases between them. CDR3 sequence: CASSLAGGSEKLFF. The CDR3 DNA reads as TGTGCCAGCAGCTTGGCTGGGGGCAGTGAAAAACTGTTTTTT.

This rearrangement joins TRBV29-1 to TRBJ1-3; D gene unclear. Germline V lookup: CDR1 SQVTM, CDR2 ANQGSEA. With 0 bases removed from V and 13 bases from J, the gap between germline ends came to 13 bases. The CDR3 is made up of 12 amino acids. The DNA for the CDR3 is TGCAGCGTTGAAGACGGGGAAAAGGGTATATATTTT. This encodes CSVEDGEKGIYF.

The chain joins TRBV5-1 to TRBJ1-1; D is possibly TRBD1 (5 bases). The CDR3 consists of 15 residues. Germline CDR1 SGHRS, CDR2 YFSETQ. The V end was cut by 0 bases, the J end by 2 bases, with 11 bases between. The CDR3 here is CASSLGGRVNTEAFF. In DNA form, the CDR3 reads TGCGCCAGCAGCTTGGGGGGCAGGGTCAACACTGAAGCTTTCTTT.

The J gene is TRBJ1-2, the V gene TRBV7-9; a weak D match, TRBD1 (5 bases). This CDR3 has 13 residues. Looked up from germline, CDR1 is SEHNR and CDR2 is FQNEAQ (reference sequence). The V end lost 3 bases, the J end lost 4 bases, and 9 bases lay between the germline ends. This chain's CDR3 is CASSLSQGYGYTF. As DNA, the CDR3 is TGTGCCAGCAGCTTGTCTCAGGGCTATGGCTACACCTTC.

The table lists this clone with a few counts. The V gene is TRBV9, the J gene TRBJ1-2; the D is unclear. Trimming left V 0 bases short and J 3 bases short, with 9 bases between. Germline V gene data show CDR1 as SGDLS and CDR2 as YYNGEE. The CDR3 runs to 14 residues. The CDR3 sequence is CASSVGEGYYGYTF. The CDR3 nucleotides are TGTGCCAGCAGCGTAGGGGAGGGATACTATGGCTACACCTTC. The full variable domain, completed using reference TRBV9 and TRBJ1-2, is DSGVTQTPKHLITATGQRVTLRCSPRSGDLSVYWYQQSLDQGLQFLIQYYNGEERAKGNILERFSAQQFPDLHSELNLSSLELGDSALYFCASSVGEGYYGYTFGSGTRLTVV.

J is TRBJ2-7 and V is TRBV6-6; D is unresolved. The germline V gene encodes CDR1 MNHNY and CDR2 SVGAGI (reference sequence). V shed 0 bases and J shed 3 bases, with 9 bases lying between them. This CDR3 has 14 amino acids. The chain's CDR3 is CASSYSIRSYEQYV. The CDR3 nucleotides read TGTGCCAGCAGTTACTCGATTCGCAGCTACGAGCAGTACGTC.

The chain links TRBV19 to TRBJ2-3, with TRBD1 matching 9 bases. Germline CDR1 is LNHDA and CDR2 is SQIVND (reference sequence). V lost 4 bases and J lost 3; bases outside the gene matches: 8. CDR3 length: 16 residues. DNA of the CDR3: TGTGCCAGTAGTAATCTTAACAGGGGGCGTACAGATACGCAGTATTTT. Protein sequence: CASSNLNRGRTDTQYF. The full variable domain, with the rest looked up from reference TRBV19 and TRBJ2-3, is DGGITQSPKYLFRKEGQNVTLSCEQNLNHDAMYWYRQDPGQGLRLIYYSQIVNDFQKGDIAEGYSVSREKKESFPLTVTSAQKNPTAFYLCASSNLNRGRTDTQYFGPGTRLTVL.

The chain has TRBV5-1 and TRBJ1-2; possible D gene TRBD1, 6 bases. Per the germline V gene, CDR1 is SGHRS and CDR2 is YFSETQ. This CDR3 is 14 amino acids long. Trimming stripped 0 bases from V and 6 bases from J, with 12 bases between. The CDR3 is CASSLAAGANGYTF. As DNA, the CDR3 is TGCGCCAGCAGCTTGGCTGCAGGGGCGAATGGCTACACCTTC.

This chain links TRBV10-3 with TRBJ2-3; possible D gene TRBD1, 6 bases. CDR3 length: 12 residues. The germline CDR1 and CDR2 sequences are ENHRY and SYGVKD. The CDR3 loop is CAVGGPTDTQYF. The DNA of the CDR3 is TGTGCGGTTGGGGGCCCCACAGATACGCAGTATTTT.

J is TRBJ1-5 and V is TRBV2, with 11 bases lining up with TRBD1. The CDR3 runs to 14 residues. Germline CDR1 reads SNHLY; CDR2 reads FYNNEI. Trimming cost V 6 bases and J 6 bases; bases outside gene matches: 4. CDR3: CASSGTGGGQPQHF. The CDR3 bases are TGTGCCAGCAGCGGGACAGGGGGTGGTCAGCCCCAGCATTTT.

This clone was recorded a few times. The chain employs TRBV9 and TRBJ2-2; 8 bases are shared with TRBD2. This CDR3 is built from 17 residues. CDR1 SGDLS and CDR2 YYNGEE come from the germline V gene. The V and J ends lost 3 bases and 0 bases, in that order; junction bases with no gene match: 7. CDR3 amino acids: CASSDYLGRANTGELFF. The DNA for the CDR3 is TGTGCCAGCAGCGATTACCTCGGGAGGGCGAACACCGGGGAGCTGTTTTTT.

The gene calls are TRBV13 and TRBJ1-1; D uncertain. Trimming stripped 5 bases from V and 3 bases from J, with 7 bases between. CDR1 is PRHDT and CDR2 is FYEKMQ in the germline V gene (reference sequence). This CDR3 contains 12 residues. The CDR3 protein is CASSRRDTEAFF. The CDR3 DNA is TGTGCCAGCAGCCGTCGGGACACTGAAGCTTTCTTT.

The V and J genes are TRBV6-6 and TRBJ2-1; TRBD2 aligns across 8 bases. Germline V gene sequence: CDR1 MNHNY, CDR2 SVGAGI (reference sequence). This CDR3 has 16 amino acids. The V and J ends lost 6 bases and 9 bases, in that order; junction bases with no gene match: 16. CDR3 nucleotides: TGTGCCAGCAGCCCCCCAGCGGGGGCCGCCTTTGGTGAGCAGTTCTTC. Translating it yields CASSPPAGAAFGEQFF.

This sequence joins TRBV18 and TRBJ2-7, with 10 nucleotides matching TRBD1. The CDR3 contains 14 residues. Per the germline V gene, CDR1 is KGHSH and CDR2 is LQKENI. With 6 bases clipped from V and 6 bases from J, the junction kept 8 bases outside the gene matches. CDR3 DNA sequence: TGTGCCAGCTCCCGCGGACAGGGGGTCTCCGAGCAGTACGTC. Protein sequence: CASSRGQGVSEQYV.

The chain employs TRBV29-1 and TRBJ1-1; the D is unclear. Germline V gene data show CDR1 as SQVTM and CDR2 as ANQGSEA. Deletions cut 4 bases from V and 7 bases from J, with 16 bases between. The CDR3 consists of 13 residues. In nucleotides, the CDR3 is TGCAGCGTTGTGCGCCAGGTTGGCATTGAAGCTTTCTTT. It codes for CSVVRQVGIEAFF.

V usage is TRBV19 and J usage is TRBJ2-5, with D maybe TRBD2 (5 bases). From germline, CDR1 is LNHDA and CDR2 SQIVND (reference sequence). V lost 10 bases, J lost 2 bases, and 17 bases lay in between. This CDR3 comprises 14 residues. The CDR3 DNA reads as TGTGCCACCACCCGGCGTGGAGGACAAGAGACCCAGTACTTC. It is translated as CATTRRGGQETQYF.

The chain links TRBV6-5 to TRBJ1-2; unclear D gene. The V gene lost 2 bases and the J gene lost 2 bases, with 9 bases spanning the gap. Per germline, CDR1 MNHEY and CDR2 SVGAGI. The CDR3 is 14 amino acids. CDR3 residues: CASSYQPRNYGYTF. The CDR3 DNA follows: TGTGCCAGCAGTTACCAACCGCGGAACTATGGCTACACCTTC.

V and J are TRBV5-1 and TRBJ1-4; D is perhaps TRBD1 (5 bases). Germline CDR1 reads SGHRS; CDR2 reads YFSETQ. This CDR3 region has 14 residues. Trimming left V 0 bases short and J 8 bases short, with 11 bases between. The CDR3 DNA reads TGCGCCAGCAGCTTGGTGTCAGGGTTGGAAAAACTGTTTTTT. It translates to CASSLVSGLEKLFF.

This clone was counted a few times. The gene calls are TRBV2 and TRBJ1-1; tentative D call: TRBD1 (6 bases). This CDR3 has 14 amino acids. CDR1 and CDR2 from the germline V gene are SNHLY and FYNNEI. V shed 6 bases and J shed 3 bases, with 14 bases lying between them. CDR3 sequence (DNA): TGTGCCAGCAGCCCCACAGGGTTCTACACTGAAGCTTTCTTT. Its protein is CASSPTGFYTEAFF.

The CDR3 reads CASSLAGTGLAGQYV. For the CDR3, the DNA is TGTGCCAGCAGCTTGGCGGGGACAGGGTTGGCGGGGCAGTACGTC. V gene TRBV5-6 combines with J gene TRBJ2-7; 9 bases line up with TRBD1. CDR1 and CDR2 (germline): SGHDT, YYEEEE. The CDR3 covers 15 residues. V was clipped by 0 bases and J by 9 bases; unmatched bases: 10.